The T cell receptor beta chain described here comes from a study of blood T cell repertoires in COVID-19. On the study more broadly: Donors in the United States, Italy and Spain gave samples during acute or convalescent COVID-19.

Clones were sequenced by immunoSEQ multiplex PCR, and TCRdb holds only the in-frame ones, with some missing. The repertoire consists of about 46,000 clones, with about 89% occurring once and the leading ten covering roughly 15%. This CDR3 has 16 residues. The junction had 3 bases not matched to a gene; V was cut back by 0 bases and J by 5 bases. Germline V gene data show CDR1 as SGHNT and CDR2 as YYREEE (reference sequence). The chain employs TRBV5-4 and TRBJ2-5; TRBD2 agrees at 14 bases. Sequencing was performed on peripheral blood. This clonotype was obtained from a human donor in a cohort sampled during active COVID-19. The CDR3: CASSLGLAGGPETQYF. For the CDR3, the DNA is TGTGCCAGCAGCTTGGGACTAGCGGGGGGGCCGGAGACCCAGTACTTC.